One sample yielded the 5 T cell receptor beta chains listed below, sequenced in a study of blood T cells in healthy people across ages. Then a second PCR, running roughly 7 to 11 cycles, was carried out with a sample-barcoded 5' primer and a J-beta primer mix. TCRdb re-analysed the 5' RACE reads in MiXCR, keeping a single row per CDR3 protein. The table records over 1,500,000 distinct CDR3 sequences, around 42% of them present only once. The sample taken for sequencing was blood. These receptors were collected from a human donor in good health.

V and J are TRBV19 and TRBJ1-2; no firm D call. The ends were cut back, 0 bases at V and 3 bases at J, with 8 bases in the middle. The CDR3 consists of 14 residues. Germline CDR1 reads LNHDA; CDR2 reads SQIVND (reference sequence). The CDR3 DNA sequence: TGTGCCAGTAGTATAGATCAACGGTACTATGGCTACACCTTC. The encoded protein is CASSIDQRYYGYTF.

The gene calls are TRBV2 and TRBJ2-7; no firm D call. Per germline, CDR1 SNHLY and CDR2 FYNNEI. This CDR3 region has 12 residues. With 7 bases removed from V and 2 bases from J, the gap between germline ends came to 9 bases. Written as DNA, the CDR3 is TGTGCCAGCAACCGAGACACCTACGAGCAGTACTTC. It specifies CASNRDTYEQYF.

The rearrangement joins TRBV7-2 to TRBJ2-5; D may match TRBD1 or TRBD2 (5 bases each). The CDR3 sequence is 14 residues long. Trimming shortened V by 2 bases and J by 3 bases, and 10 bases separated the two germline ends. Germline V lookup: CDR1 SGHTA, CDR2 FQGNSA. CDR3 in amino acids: CASSLIGGKETQYF. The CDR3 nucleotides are TGTGCCAGCAGCTTAATTGGGGGTAAAGAGACCCAGTACTTC.

CDR3 sequence: CASSLKGGKGQPQHF. The CDR3 nucleotides are TGTGCCAGCAGCTTGAAGGGGGGAAAGGGTCAGCCCCAGCATTTT. This sequence joins TRBV7-9 and TRBJ1-5; a weak D match, TRBD1 (6 bases). Per germline, CDR1 SEHNR and CDR2 FQNEAQ (reference sequence). This CDR3 is 15 amino acids long. The ends were cut back, 3 bases at V and 6 bases at J, with 15 bases in the middle.

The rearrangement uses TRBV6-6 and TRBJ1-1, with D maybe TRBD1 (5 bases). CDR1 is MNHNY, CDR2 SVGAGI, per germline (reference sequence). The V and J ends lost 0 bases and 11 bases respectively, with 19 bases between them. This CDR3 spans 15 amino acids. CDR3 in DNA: TGTGCCAGCAGTTACTCGAAAGCAGACTCTAAGGGGGCTTTCTTT. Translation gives CASSYSKADSKGAFF.